These T cell receptor beta chains were read from a single sample in a study of T and B cells in COVID-19 patients. In TCRdb, the multiplex PCR reads were re-called with MiXCR into one record per CDR3 protein. The sample lists around 1,200 distinct CDR3 sequences; 21% were seen once. Material for sequencing was blood. These receptor sequences come from a human donor with active COVID-19. CDR3s leave out the opening cysteine and the closing phenylalanine or tryptophan.

J gene	V gene	CDR3 protein
TRBJ2-7	TRBV11-2	ASSPQEVEQY
TRBJ1-4	TRBV5-6	ASSPTVYEKLF
TRBJ2-5	TRBV6-1	ASSEASLYTQY
TRBJ2-1	TRBV20-1	SARDYNEQF
TRBJ1-2	TRBV20-1	SAFGQGGGANYGHT
TRBJ2-3	TRBV24-1	ATEKAGGTDTQY
TRBJ2-5	TRBV7-2	ASSPRGEETQY
TRBJ2-2	TRBV7-6	AISFSRGTSVNTGELF
TRBJ1-1	TRBV7-9	ASSLVAGTEAF
TRBJ2-5	TRBV6-2/TRBV6-3	ASRRSGTSGRLETQY
TRBJ1-2	TRBV20-1	SARVVRGGYGYT
TRBJ2-2	TRBV6-5	ASSTGLPNTGELF
TRBJ2-1	TRBV5-4	ASSPRVRTYNEQF
TRBJ2-1	TRBV10-3	AISEPPAGAREQF
TRBJ2-7	TRBV29-1	SVVGDEQY
TRBJ2-1	TRBV4-1	ASSQGLAGDFNEQF
TRBJ1-1	TRBV24-1	ATKGANTEAF
TRBJ2-1	TRBV27	ASSLGGLGNNEQF
TRBJ2-1	TRBV5-4	ASSFYLGTYNEQF
TRBJ1-2	TRBV11-1	ATSGGSETGFYGYT
TRBJ2-7	TRBV6-5	ASSPGWTGRDEQY
TRBJ2-4	TRBV6-1	ATHEGYKNIQY
TRBJ2-6	TRBV19	ASSPGQGISGANVLT
TRBJ2-7	TRBV30	AWRAGGTKTSGPYEQY
TRBJ1-1	TRBV13	ASSLVGENTEAF
TRBJ2-6	TRBV18	ASSPVPLGANVLT
TRBJ2-3	TRBV5-1	ASSLVLDTQY
TRBJ2-1	TRBV20-1	SATQGISYNEQF
TRBJ1-4	TRBV4-2	ASSQDVKGYEKLF
TRBJ1-5	TRBV6-1	ASSEAPNQPQH
TRBJ1-1	TRBV27	ASRNRANTEAF